The present entry profiles one TCR beta chain with its context. As processed by the authors: It was from reference gene primer amplification that nucleated cell counts were estimated. Data came from immunoSEQ multiplex PCR; TCRdb stores just in-frame clones and leaves some out. The V and J calls and clone size are taken from that table; D and trimming were inferred from the DNA. There are a few hundred thousand clones in the sample; more than 65% occur only once, and 15% to 19% lies in the top ten. Patients in Seattle were enrolled during active infection, then followed longitudinally. This record comes from a study of blood T cell repertoires in COVID-19. Study-wide context: Samples of COVID-19 (acute and convalescent) were obtained from the United States, Italy and Spain.

The CDR3 sequence is 12 residues long. Unmatched junction bases numbered 3, after V lost 4 bases and J lost 7 bases. Germline assignment: CDR1 KGHSH and CDR2 LQKENI. The TCR originated in a person between 65 and 79 years old with COVID-19, enrolled during active disease. The specimen was peripheral blood. The J gene is TRBJ1-1, the V gene TRBV18; 7 positions agree with TRBD1. CDR3 sequence (DNA): TGTGCCAGCTCACAGGGGACAGTTGAAGCTTTCTTT. This gives the protein CASSQGTVEAFF.